This T cell receptor (beta chain) originates from a study of Ad26.COV2.S vaccination and SARS-CoV-2 variants. About the research overall: Once or twice, 56 days apart, Ad26.COV2.S was delivered intramuscularly. Study observations and caveats: Relative to placebo recipients, vaccine recipients exhibited elevated spike-specific TCR breadth.

Treatment given: about 20 received Ad26.COV2.S at low or high dose, single or two shots; about 5 received placebo; per-sample allocation not given. Collection of the samples took place on day 63 after the first injection of vaccine or placebo. Comments on this clone: Its antigen remains unknown.

Only in-frame clones appear in the TCRdb table, and some are missing; sequencing was by immunoSEQ multiplex PCR. The sample carries roughly 700,000 clones, 89% recorded once. From germline, CDR1 is LNHNV and CDR2 YYDKDF (reference sequence). With 5 bases clipped from V and 7 bases from J, the junction kept 12 bases outside the gene matches. The CDR3 length is 16 residues. This clonotype originated in a person between 18 and 65 years old who received the Ad26.COV2.S COVID-19 vaccine or a placebo. The source was peripheral blood, collected in a trial of Ad26.COV2.S vaccine versus placebo. The chain carries TRBV15 and TRBJ1-5, with 9 bases aligning to TRBD1. This CDR3 is CATSAPGTGSPQPQHF. The CDR3 nucleotides are TGTGCCACCAGCGCACCCGGGACAGGGTCCCCCCAGCCCCAGCATTTT.